What follows describes a single T cell receptor beta chain. Its antigen is not yet known. Base-call qualities are not available, and no considerably larger clone is one nucleotide away. The data stem from a study of T cell responses to AZD1222 COVID-19 vaccine (dated by TCRdb to the early 2020s). Study-wide context: AZD1222 recipients with second doses at about 4 weeks or about 12 weeks were pooled, because spike-specific TCR depth and breadth did not differ between schedules. A total of 240 or so trial participants underwent TCR sequencing, of whom some 200 had received two doses of AZD1222 and about 25 had received two doses of the MenACWY control vaccine. Trial participants were enrolled by age into 18-55, 56-69 and 70-plus year subgroups, with roughly 150, 30 and 60 TCR-sequenced participants respectively. The investigation overall reported the following: Nearly half of unique spike-specific TCRs reportedly recognized epitopes outside regions mutated in the B.1.351 and B.1.1.7 variants. Participants were mostly white British and included more females than males, and it was suggested by the authors that clonal diversity may have been underestimated. Because no samples from the day 14 peak response were available, repertoires could be characterized only after the peak T cell response. After two AZD1222 doses, spike-specific TCR breadth and depth were significantly higher than at day 0 and than in MenACWY recipients. Vaccine-associated CD4 TCRs spanned the whole spike protein, with dominant responses in regions 160-218 and 743-854. In the small 56-69-year group, the increase in depth fell short of significance, most likely because of low power. Conclusions about previously exposed vaccinees are limited because only five to seven AZD1222 recipients were SARS-CoV-2 seropositive at baseline.

The CDR3 regions of human TCRbeta chains were analyzed by immunosequencing. The study's own analysis went as follows. Repertoire TCRs were matched against a reference library of SARS-CoV-2-specific TCRs generated with the MIRA antigen-specificity platform. Breadth meant the fraction of unique TCRs that were SARS-CoV-2-associated, whereas depth meant the fraction of total T cells that were SARS-CoV-2-associated. Using the MIRA data, each spike-specific TCR was assigned both to the spike region to which the TCR was reactive and to a CD4 or CD8 class. Log10-transformed breadth and depth values were compared by one-way ANOVA with Sidak's multiple comparisons tests. Not all clones reach the TCRdb copy of this immuneACCESS table, which keeps in-frame sequences only. Checked studies attribute under half of the gap to unresolved V genes and leave the rest unexplained. D and trimming were read from the DNA, whereas the V and J calls and clone size are those reported in that table. The sample table records around 140,000 clones; under 90% of these occur just once. The top ten clonotypes cover about 6% of the sample.

V has 0 bases trimmed and J has 7 bases trimmed; junction bases matching no gene number 10. CDR1 and CDR2, looked up from the germline V gene (reference sequence), are LNHNV and YYDKDF. The CDR3, from cysteine to phenylalanine, totals 17 residues. Only the CDR3 part of the read is kept: 51 bases, read in frame from the first base. The intended sense of this specimen's time point label: baseline before first vaccination. Vaccinee samples were obtained from the UK trials COV001 and COV002, which included a single-blind randomized controlled phase 2/3 trial of AZD1222 (ChAdOx1 nCoV-19) in healthy adults. Trial participant PBMC samples were collected at day 0 and day 28 after the second dose for TCRbeta chain sequencing.

The material was peripheral blood, obtained on day 0 of AZD1222 vaccination. The chain is assembled from TRBV15 and TRBJ2-2; 8 central bases correspond to TRBD2. The origin of this receptor is an adult in good health. CDR3 protein: CATSRDKVRGAHGELFF. The DNA is as follows: TGTGCCACCAGCAGAGATAAAGTGCGGGGGGCCCACGGGGAGCTGTTTTTT.